Below are 23 T cell receptor beta chains sequenced from a single sample in a study of CD8 T cells in ankylosing spondylitis. In TCRdb, the 5' RACE reads were re-called with MiXCR into one record per CDR3 protein. The data hold about 42,000 distinct CDR3 sequences, with 3% to 4% observed a single time. The sequenced sample consisted of blood, either unsorted or a sorted T cell fraction (not recorded which). The source is a female donor with ankylosing spondylitis or in good health (not recorded which).

This clonotype occurred many times. This rearrangement joins TRBV9 to TRBJ2-7; D not certain. The CDR3 totals 12 residues. The V gene's germline CDR1 is SGDLS and CDR2 YYNGEE. With 0 bases removed from V and 1 base from J, the gap between germline ends came to 2 bases. The CDR3 DNA is TGTGCCAGCAGCGTAGATTCCTACGAGCAGTACTTC. This codes for CASSVDSYEQYF.

The chain carries TRBV9 and TRBJ1-3; D may be TRBD1 (6 bases). CDR3 size: 15 residues. V lost 2 bases to trimming and J lost 2 bases, with 11 bases between them. In germline, CDR1 is SGDLS, CDR2 YYNGEE. The CDR3 sequence: CASSVLQGPGNTIYF. CDR3 in DNA: TGTGCCAGCAGCGTTTTACAGGGACCTGGAAACACCATATATTTT.

This clonotype has at least ten counts. This chain links TRBV9 with TRBJ1-1; D gene unclear. The CDR3 covers 17 residues. Germline V gene lookup returns CDR1 SGDLS and CDR2 YYNGEE. V lost 0 bases and J 2 bases, leaving 17 bases between the germline ends. The CDR3 nucleotides are TGTGCCAGCAGCGTAGCCCAGATTCGGACGGGAAACACTGAAGCTTTCTTT. Its protein product is CASSVAQIRTGNTEAFF.

In its sample, this clonotype was seen many times. The gene calls are TRBV9 and TRBJ1-2; TRBD1 is a possible D gene (6 bases). Trimming cost V 4 bases and J 6 bases, with 22 bases left between them. Germline V lookup: CDR1 SGDLS, CDR2 YYNGEE. The CDR3 is 16 amino acids. The DNA of the CDR3 is TGTGCCAGCAGCCCTCAGCCTTGGGGGGGCGCACATGGCTACACCTTC. Its translation: CASSPQPWGGAHGYTF.

The chain employs TRBV9 and TRBJ1-1; 8 bases map to TRBD1. The CDR3 has 19 amino acids. The germline V gene encodes CDR1 SGDLS and CDR2 YYNGEE. J gave up 0 bases and V 3 bases, and 16 bases lay outside the gene matches. The CDR3 coding sequence is TGTGCCAGCAGCGACACTACCGGACAGGGAAGGGAGATGAACACTGAAGCTTTCTTT. This gives the protein CASSDTTGQGREMNTEAFF.

This clonotype was detected ten times or more. The chain employs TRBV9 and TRBJ2-1, with TRBD2 matching over 13 bases. This CDR3 is 18 amino acids long. The V segment lost 0 bases and the J segment 6 bases; nucleotides outside the gene matches: 9. Germline V gene data show CDR1 as SGDLS and CDR2 as YYNGEE. The CDR3 coding sequence is TGTGCCAGCAGCGTAGCCCCCGCAGGGACTAGCGGGGTCAATGAGCAGTTCTTC. Translation gives CASSVAPAGTSGVNEQFF.

This clonotype appeared many times. The chain has TRBV9 and TRBJ1-1, with D hard to call. Trimming took off 0 bases at V and 1 base at J, with 7 bases between the two ends. This CDR3 comprises 14 residues. The germline V gene has CDR1 SGDLS and CDR2 YYNGEE. Here the CDR3 reads CASSVAWQNTEAFF. The CDR3 DNA reads TGTGCCAGCAGCGTAGCTTGGCAGAACACTGAAGCTTTCTTT.

This clonotype was counted ten times or more. The rearrangement links TRBV9 to TRBJ2-5, with TRBD2 as a possible D gene (5 bases). V lost 1 base to trimming and J lost 5 bases, with 9 bases between them. The CDR3 has 13 amino acids. CDR1 and CDR2 from the germline V gene are SGDLS and YYNGEE. The CDR3 region is CASSVSGGETQYF. The CDR3 nucleotides are TGTGCCAGCAGCGTAAGCGGAGGCGAGACCCAGTACTTC.

This clonotype was recorded at least ten times. The V and J genes are TRBV9 and TRBJ2-2; 11 nucleotides agree with TRBD1. Trimming cost V 0 bases and J 15 bases; bases outside gene matches: 4. Germline V gene data show CDR1 as SGDLS and CDR2 as YYNGEE. CDR3 length: 13 residues. Written as DNA, the CDR3 is TGTGCCAGCAGCGTAGCCGGGACAGGGGGGGTGTTTTTT. As protein: CASSVAGTGGVFF.

This clonotype was seen at least ten times. The V and J genes are TRBV9 and TRBJ1-5; D is unresolved. Germline V gene sequence: CDR1 SGDLS, CDR2 YYNGEE. The CDR3 totals 15 residues. Trimming pared 0 bases from V and 0 bases from J, leaving 7 bases between. CDR3 sequence reads: CASSVGGSSNQPQHF. The CDR3 nucleotides read TGTGCCAGCAGCGTAGGTGGGAGTAGCAATCAGCCCCAGCATTTT. The full variable domain, rest sourced from reference TRBV9 and TRBJ1-5, is DSGVTQTPKHLITATGQRVTLRCSPRSGDLSVYWYQQSLDQGLQFLIQYYNGEERAKGNILERFSAQQFPDLHSELNLSSLELGDSALYFCASSVGGSSNQPQHFGDGTRLSIL.

The table lists this clonotype with many counts. V is TRBV9 and J is TRBJ2-3; 13 nucleotides match TRBD2. Germline-derived CDR1 and CDR2 are SGDLS and YYNGEE. CDR3 length: 16 amino acids. V lost 4 bases and J lost 5; bases outside the gene matches: 7. The CDR3 DNA follows: TGTGCCAGCAGCCCAGAACTAGCGGGGGGGCGAGATACGCAGTATTTT. Its protein is CASSPELAGGRDTQYF.

This clonotype has ten or more counts. V is TRBV9 and J is TRBJ1-6; 8 bases match TRBD1. Germline CDR1 reads SGDLS; CDR2 reads YYNGEE. This CDR3 is 16 amino acids long. The V and J ends lost 8 bases and 3 bases, in that order; junction bases with no gene match: 10. The CDR3, as DNA: TGTGCCAGTGGGCGTACAGGGGGAAGCTATAATTCACCCCTCCACTTT. Translating gives CASGRTGGSYNSPLHF.

Many counts were recorded for this clonotype. The rearrangement links TRBV9 to TRBJ1-1, with D perhaps TRBD1 (5 bases). The CDR3 length is 13 residues. CDR1 is SGDLS, CDR2 YYNGEE, per germline. With 7 bases removed from V and 4 bases from J, the gap between germline ends came to 14 bases. The CDR3: CASDGGYGTEAFF. DNA of the CDR3: TGTGCCAGCGATGGGGGATACGGCACTGAAGCTTTCTTT.

This clonotype was detected ten times or more. The CDR3 here is CASSVRGSGAFSYEQYF. The CDR3 nucleotides read TGTGCCAGCAGCGTACGCGGTTCGGGGGCATTCTCCTACGAGCAGTACTTC. The rearrangement uses TRBV9 and TRBJ2-7; possibly TRBD1 or TRBD2 for D (6 bases each). The CDR3 is 17 amino acids. V lost 1 base and J lost 0, with 17 bases in between. In germline, CDR1 is SGDLS, CDR2 YYNGEE.

This clonotype was observed at least ten times. This CDR3 reads CASSGTGVDTEAFF. CDR3 DNA sequence: TGTGCCAGCAGCGGTACAGGGGTGGACACTGAAGCTTTCTTT. This chain connects TRBV9 to TRBJ1-1, with TRBD1 matching 7 bases. Trimming cost V 3 bases and J 3 bases; bases outside gene matches: 5. The CDR3 has 14 residues. Germline assignment: CDR1 SGDLS and CDR2 YYNGEE. Full variable domain (rest looked up from reference TRBV9 and TRBJ1-1): DSGVTQTPKHLITATGQRVTLRCSPRSGDLSVYWYQQSLDQGLQFLIQYYNGEERAKGNILERFSAQQFPDLHSELNLSSLELGDSALYFCASSGTGVDTEAFFGQGTRLTVV.

This clonotype was detected many times. The chain links TRBV9 to TRBJ2-7, with D uncertain. From germline, CDR1 is SGDLS and CDR2 YYNGEE. Deletions cut 0 bases from V and 4 bases from J, with 8 bases between. This CDR3 spans 13 amino acids. In DNA, the CDR3 is TGTGCCAGCAGCGTAGGAGAGATATACGAGCAGTACTTC. This codes for CASSVGEIYEQYF. The full variable domain, rest sourced from reference TRBV9 and TRBJ2-7, is DSGVTQTPKHLITATGQRVTLRCSPRSGDLSVYWYQQSLDQGLQFLIQYYNGEERAKGNILERFSAQQFPDLHSELNLSSLELGDSALYFCASSVGEIYEQYFGPGTRLTVT.

Many counts were recorded for this clonotype. The V and J genes are TRBV9 and TRBJ1-4; no clear D. V was pared by 4 bases and J by 0 bases, with 13 bases between. Germline CDR1 reads SGDLS; CDR2 reads YYNGEE. The CDR3 loop spans 16 amino acids. CDR3 sequence: CASSSGRVATNEKLFF. CDR3 nucleotide sequence: TGTGCCAGCAGCTCCGGACGGGTAGCAACTAATGAAAAACTGTTTTTT.

This clonotype was recorded at least ten times. This chain joins TRBV9 and TRBJ2-3; D is undetermined. The V end was cut by 3 bases, the J end by 0 bases, with 11 bases between. Germline values: CDR1 SGDLS, CDR2 YYNGEE. This CDR3 spans 15 amino acids. In DNA form, the CDR3 reads TGTGCCAGCAGCGCCGTTGGAGCGAGCACAGATACGCAGTATTTT. Protein product: CASSAVGASTDTQYF.

The sample holds many counts of this clonotype. The chain links TRBV9 to TRBJ2-3; possibly TRBD1 for D (5 bases). Germline values: CDR1 SGDLS, CDR2 YYNGEE. This CDR3 is 15 amino acids long. V lost 0 bases, J lost 4 bases, and 12 bases lay in between. CDR3 sequence: CASSVGMGRSDTQYF. The CDR3 DNA reads as TGTGCCAGCAGCGTAGGGATGGGGCGGTCAGATACGCAGTATTTT.

At least ten counts were recorded for this clonotype. This sequence joins TRBV9 and TRBJ2-5; D unresolved. Between the trimmed V and J ends, which lost 0 bases and 6 bases, there was a span of 15 bases. The V gene's germline CDR1 is SGDLS and CDR2 YYNGEE. This CDR3 has 15 amino acids. CDR3 nucleotides: TGTGCCAGCAGCGTAGGGACCCACCAAAAACAGACCCAGTACTTC. Amino acid sequence: CASSVGTHQKQTQYF.

This clonotype occurred many times. The chain joins TRBV9 to TRBJ1-6, with D maybe TRBD1 (6 bases). CDR3 length: 13 amino acids. Trimming pared 9 bases from V and 9 bases from J, leaving 16 bases between. Germline-derived CDR1 and CDR2 are SGDLS and YYNGEE. DNA of the CDR3: TGTGCCACATCGGAGGGGGACGGTTCACCCCTCCACTTT. Amino acids: CATSEGDGSPLHF.

The table lists this clonotype with many counts. CDR3: CASSPQLVVPGNEQFF. The DNA for the CDR3 is TGTGCCAGCAGCCCCCAACTAGTGGTCCCCGGGAATGAGCAGTTCTTC. The rearrangement links TRBV9 to TRBJ2-1; D possibly corresponds to TRBD2 (5 bases). V shed 4 bases and J shed 7 bases, with 21 bases lying between them. The CDR3 has 16 amino acids. Germline V gene data show CDR1 as SGDLS and CDR2 as YYNGEE.

In its sample, this clonotype was seen many times. This chain links TRBV9 with TRBJ2-1; D is possibly TRBD2 (5 bases). Germline V CDR1 and CDR2: SGDLS, YYNGEE. The germline V and J ends were trimmed by 4 bases and 0 bases, with 14 bases remaining between them. The CDR3 extends over 16 amino acids. The CDR3 protein is CASSSRDYSSYNEQFF. CDR3 in DNA: TGTGCCAGCAGCTCGAGAGACTACTCCTCCTACAATGAGCAGTTCTTC.